This T cell receptor beta chain originates from a study of blood T cell repertoires in COVID-19. Across the whole study: Acute and convalescent COVID-19 specimens originated in the United States, Italy and Spain.

Cohort assignment relied on participant-reported clinical history. Exposed enrollees encountered a COVID-19 case at some point within 2 weeks before study entry. The authors' processing: Scientists estimated how many nucleated cells there were by amplifying reference gene primers. The assay was immunoSEQ multiplex PCR, and TCRdb's table has in-frame clones only and misses some. The V and J calls and clone size come from that table; D and trimming were worked out from the DNA. The sample has 350,000 or so clones, around nine tenths seen once. This TCR was recovered from a woman aged 25 to 45 who had been exposed to COVID-19. The source material was PBMCs or T cells enriched from blood (not recorded which).

The CDR3 DNA sequence: TGTGCCAGCAGCTTAGTCCTTCGGGAGACCCAGTACTTC. Protein: CASSLVLRETQYF. The chain uses TRBV7-6 and TRBJ2-5; unclear D gene. The CDR3 covers 13 residues. Trimming took 1 base from V and 5 from J, leaving 8 bases between them. Germline CDR1 is SGHVS and CDR2 is FNYEAQ.